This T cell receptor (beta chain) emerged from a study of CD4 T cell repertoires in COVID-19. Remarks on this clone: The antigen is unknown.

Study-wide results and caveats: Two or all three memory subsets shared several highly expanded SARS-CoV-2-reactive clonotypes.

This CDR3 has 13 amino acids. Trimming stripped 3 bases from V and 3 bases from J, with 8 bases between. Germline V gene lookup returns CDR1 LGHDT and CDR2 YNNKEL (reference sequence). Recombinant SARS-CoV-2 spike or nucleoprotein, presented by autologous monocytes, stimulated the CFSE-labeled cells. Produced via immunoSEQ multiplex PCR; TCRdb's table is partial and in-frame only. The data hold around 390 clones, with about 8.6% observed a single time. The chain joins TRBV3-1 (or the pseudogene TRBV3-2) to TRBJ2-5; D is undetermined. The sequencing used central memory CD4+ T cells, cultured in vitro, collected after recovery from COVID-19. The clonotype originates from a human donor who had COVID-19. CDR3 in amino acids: CASSHAQEETQYF. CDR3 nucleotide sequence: TGTGCCAGCAGCCACGCTCAGGAAGAGACCCAGTACTTC.